The present entry profiles one TCR beta chain with its context. Its cognate antigen is unknown. The CDR3 sequence is 15 residues long. Per the germline V gene, CDR1 is SGHDT and CDR2 is YYEEEE. The trim removed 4 bases at V and 3 bases at J, leaving 10 bases unmatched. Once RNA had been extracted, it was reverse transcribed into cDNA to act as the sequencing template. Profiling relied on immunoSEQ multiplex PCR, and the TCRdb table lists in-frame clones only, not all of them. The sample lists 130,000 to 150,000 clones; approximately 49% were seen once. Researchers gathered lesional scalp punch biopsies and peripheral blood from patients with alopecia areata. These data belong to a study of CD8+ T cells in alopecia areata. Whole-study findings and limits: More clonal than normal scalp was lesional scalp, particularly alopecia totalis/universalis.

The TCR sequence derives from a human donor with alopecia areata. This chain connects TRBV5-6 to TRBJ2-7, with 7 nucleotides matching TRBD1. The material sequenced was CD4+ T cells sorted from blood, taken at week 0. CDR3 nucleotides: TGTGCCAGCAGCCTGACAGGGATGGAAATCTACGAGCAGTACTTC. This translates into CASSLTGMEIYEQYF.